This T cell receptor (beta chain) was recorded in a study of early stage breast cancer tumors (dated by TCRdb to about 2017). Broadly, across the study: Of the 15 to 20 invasive breast tumors, around twelve were found to be estrogen receptor-positive, progesterone receptor-positive and HER2-negative. Of the roughly twelve ER+/PR+/HER2- tumors, eight were classified as invasive ductal carcinomas and four as invasive lobular carcinomas. A total of 2,651,842 templates, representing approximately 1,100,000 unique clonotypes, were detected across all samples. A read coverage of roughly 10-fold per sample was achieved on average.

Two independent genomic DNA replicates were amplified for each sample, with 0.5 ug used for blood and around 1.5 ug for tumor or normal breast. TCRB sequencing of genomic DNA was carried out with the ImmunoSeq Intro kit according to the manufacturer's instructions. The multiplex PCR ran for about 31 cycles using proprietary primers and spike-in control sequences for absolute quantification. Single-end 150-bp reads were used to sequence an 87-bp fragment covering the CDR3 and the flanking V and J genes. Each lane of an Illumina MiSeq using version 3.0 chemistry carried seven multiplexed samples, with two replicates per sample. The source study handled its data this way. The vendor's proprietary pipeline processed the raw data and merged both replicates into a single result for each sample. To define clonotypes, the study grouped productive rearrangements that shared the V-gene family, CDR3 amino acid sequence and J-gene segment. Clonality was calculated as 1 minus the normalized Shannon entropy (Pielou evenness) of TCRB abundances. To estimate T cell density, the total number of templates was divided by the number of input cells, which was inferred from the amount of DNA input. Recon was used with default parameters to estimate total repertoire diversity and clonality. A clonotype was considered tumor-enriched if its abundance in tumor exceeded 0.1% and was at least 32-fold higher than its abundance in normal breast. The immuneACCESS repertoire file appears here via TCRdb, limited to in-frame rearrangements. These files lack a portion of the clones; in checked studies, under half of the deficit traces to unresolved V genes, and the cause of the others is not known. D and trimming come from the DNA, and the V and J calls and clone size come from that table. Present in this sample are some 19,000 clones, approximately 80% of which were seen just once. The ten largest clonotypes hold roughly 26% of the sample.

The study profiled bulk TCR beta-chain repertoires in matched peripheral blood, tumor and adjacent normal breast tissue taken from approximately 15 patients with early-stage breast cancer. Before surgery, roughly 4.5-11 mL of whole blood was collected into EDTA tubes and then processed within 2 hours. Peripheral blood mononuclear cells were isolated by Ficoll-Paque centrifugation in SepMate-50 tubes. PBMCs were cryopreserved in about 90% FBS with around 10% DMSO in aliquots of roughly 1.8 to 4 million cells and stored in liquid nitrogen. Genomic DNA was extracted with the Qiagen AllPrep DNA/RNA Mini kit. Points the paper makes about the study in general: Analysis by tumor subtype was prevented by the small cohort size. Repertoires from blood resembled normal breast more closely than tumor, and using blood as a reference for each tissue separated tumor from normal in 14 of 16 patients. Enriched TCRB sequences shared across patients were mostly commonly generated sequences, unlikely to play an important role in the tumor microenvironment. Compared with adjacent normal breast tissue, tumors had approximately 2.5-fold higher T cell density and higher clonality. Bulk genomic DNA sequencing of unsorted cells missed chain pairing and functional markers such as CD4, CD8 and FOXP3.

V and J are trimmed by 2 bases and 0 bases, and the gene matches miss 2 bases of the junction. The CDR3, from cysteine to phenylalanine, totals 16 residues. Only the CDR3 DNA is retained, 48 bases long and in frame from the first base. Per the germline V gene, MGHDK is the CDR1 and SYGVNS is the CDR2. This clone was observed a single time. There is no known antigen for this receptor. Base-call qualities are not available, and no considerably larger clone is one nucleotide away. Sequences were obtained from blood. This chain is built from TRBV25-1 and TRBJ2-7; TRBD1 lines up with 12 middle nucleotides. The receptor's source is a person between 55 and 69 years old with breast cancer. The base sequence is TGTGCCAGCAGTGAAGGGACAGGGGGCGCCTCCTACGAGCAGTACTTC. This yields the protein CASSEGTGGASYEQYF.